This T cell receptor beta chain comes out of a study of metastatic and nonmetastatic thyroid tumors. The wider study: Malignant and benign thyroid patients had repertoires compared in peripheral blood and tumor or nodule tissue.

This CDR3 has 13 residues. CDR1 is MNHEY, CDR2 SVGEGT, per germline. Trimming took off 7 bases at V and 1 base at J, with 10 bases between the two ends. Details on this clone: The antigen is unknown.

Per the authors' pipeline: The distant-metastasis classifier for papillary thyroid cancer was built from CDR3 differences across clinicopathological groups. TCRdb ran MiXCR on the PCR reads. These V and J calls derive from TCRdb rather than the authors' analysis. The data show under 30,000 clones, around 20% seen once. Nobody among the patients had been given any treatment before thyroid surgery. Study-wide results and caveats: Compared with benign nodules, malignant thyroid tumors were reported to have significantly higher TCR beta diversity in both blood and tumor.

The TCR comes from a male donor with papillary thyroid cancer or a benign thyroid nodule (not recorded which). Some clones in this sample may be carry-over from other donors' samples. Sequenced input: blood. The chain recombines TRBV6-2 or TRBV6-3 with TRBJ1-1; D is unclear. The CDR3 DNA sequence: TGTGCCAGCACCACCGAGGCGAACACTGAAGCTTTCTTT. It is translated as CASTTEANTEAFF.